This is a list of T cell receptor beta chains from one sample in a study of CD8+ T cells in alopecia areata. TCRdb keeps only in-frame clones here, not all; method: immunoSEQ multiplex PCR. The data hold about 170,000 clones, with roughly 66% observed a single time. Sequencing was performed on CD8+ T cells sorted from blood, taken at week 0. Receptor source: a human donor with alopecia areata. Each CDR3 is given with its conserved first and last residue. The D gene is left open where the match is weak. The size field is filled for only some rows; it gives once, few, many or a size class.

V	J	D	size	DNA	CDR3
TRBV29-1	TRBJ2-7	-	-	TGCAGCGTTGAAGAAGGGGAGCAGTACTTC	CSVEEGEQYF
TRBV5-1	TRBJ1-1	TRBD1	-	TGCGCCAGCACCAAAGAGGGGGCGAACACTGAAGCTTTCTTT	CASTKEGANTEAFF
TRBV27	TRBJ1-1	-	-	TGTGCCAGCAGCTCGGGGTACTGGTCTGAAGCTTTCTTT	CASSSGYWSEAFF
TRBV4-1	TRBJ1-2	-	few	TGCGCCAGCAGCCAAGATGTAGGGGAATGGGGCTACACCTTC	CASSQDVGEWGYTF
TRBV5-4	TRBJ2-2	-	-	TGTGCCAGCAGCTTGCGATACCACACCGGGGAGCTGTTTTTT	CASSLRYHTGELFF
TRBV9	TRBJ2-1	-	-	TGTGCCAGCAGCCGAGAGGGAGCTGCCGGGCCGGACAATGAGCAGTTCTTC	CASSREGAAGPDNEQFF
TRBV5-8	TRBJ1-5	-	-	TGTGCCAGCAGCTTGGAAGGGATTAGCGATCAGCCCCAGCATTTT	CASSLEGISDQPQHF
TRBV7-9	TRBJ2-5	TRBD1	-	TGTGCCAGCAGCGCGGGGACAGGGGGGGAGACCCAGTACTTC	CASSAGTGGETQYF
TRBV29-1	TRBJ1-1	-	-	TGCAGCGGCTCCTTAGGCGACTCCAGGACTGAAGCTTTCTTT	CSGSLGDSRTEAFF
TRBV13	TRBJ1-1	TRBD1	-	TGTGCCAGCCGAGGACAGGGGCGGTACACTGAAGCTTTCTTT	CASRGQGRYTEAFF
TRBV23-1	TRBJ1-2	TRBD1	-	TGCGCCAGCAGTCAGACCGGACAGGGTAGGGGCTACACCTTC	CASSQTGQGRGYTF
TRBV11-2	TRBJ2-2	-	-	TGTGCCACTCCGGGATTCAGAACCGGGGAGCTGTTTTTT	CATPGFRTGELFF
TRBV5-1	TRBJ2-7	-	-	TGCGCCAGCAGCGGGCAGGCCGTCTACGAGCAGTACTTC	CASSGQAVYEQYF
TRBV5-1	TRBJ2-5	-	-	TGCGCCAGCAGCCCTCGTCAGGGGCTCGAGGAGACCCAGTACTTC	CASSPRQGLEETQYF
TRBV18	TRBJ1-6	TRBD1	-	TGTGCCAGCTCACCCCCGGGACAGGGGGCCCATTCACCCCTCCACTTT	CASSPPGQGAHSPLHF
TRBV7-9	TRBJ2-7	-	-	TGTGCCAGCAGCTCAGACGAGTCCTACGAGCAGTACTTC	CASSSDESYEQYF
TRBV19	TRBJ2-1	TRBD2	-	TGTGCCAGTAGTCCCCAGGGGGCTAGCGGGGGGCATGAGCAGTTCTTC	CASSPQGASGGHEQFF
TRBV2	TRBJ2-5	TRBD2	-	TGTGCCAGCAGTGGACTAGCACCGTACTTC	CASSGLAPYF
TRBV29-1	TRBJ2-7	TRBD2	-	TGCAGCGTTGAGGTAGCGGGAGGTTACGAGCAGTACTTC	CSVEVAGGYEQYF
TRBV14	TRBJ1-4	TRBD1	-	TGTGCCAGCAGCCACAACAGGGGGGCTAATGAAAAACTGTTTTTT	CASSHNRGANEKLFF
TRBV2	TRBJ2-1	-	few	TGTGCCAGCAGTGAAGCGGTCGGGCTCTCGGATGAGCAGTTCTTC	CASSEAVGLSDEQFF
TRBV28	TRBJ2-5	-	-	TGTGCCAGCAGTTTCGGACCAGAGACCCAGTACTTC	CASSFGPETQYF
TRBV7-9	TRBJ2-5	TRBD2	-	TGTGCCAGCAGCTCACGGACTAGCGGAGGGGAGACCCAGTACTTC	CASSSRTSGGETQYF
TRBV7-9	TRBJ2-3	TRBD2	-	TGTGCCAGCAGCCCCAGACTAGCGGGGGCCACAGATACGCAGTATTTT	CASSPRLAGATDTQYF
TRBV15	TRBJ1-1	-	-	TGTGCCACCAGCAGAACGGGCCCCACTGAAGCTTTCTTT	CATSRTGPTEAFF